This T cell receptor beta chain stems from a study of blood T cell repertoires in COVID-19. Study background: PBMCs, B-cell-depleted T cells, or T cells provided the cDNA or gDNA that made up the material.

In the study's own analysis: Amplification with reference gene primers provided the estimates of nucleated cell counts. Sequencing was performed with immunoSEQ multiplex PCR; in TCRdb, only in-frame clones are kept and a portion is missing. V, J and clone size were drawn from that table, and D and trimming were deduced from the DNA. The sample holds some 150,000 clones, approximately 87% seen once. Which cohort a participant joined came from the clinical history participants gave. Germline V gives CDR1 KGHSH, CDR2 LQKENI. CDR3 length: 13 residues. V was cut by 4 bases and J by 5 bases, with 8 bases left in between.

The gene calls are TRBV18 and TRBJ1-4, with D unresolved. Material: PBMCs or T cells enriched from blood (not recorded which). The TCR was taken from a woman in her 30s with acute COVID-19. The CDR3 sequence is CASSLGANEKLFF. In DNA form, the CDR3 reads TGTGCCAGCTCACTGGGAGCGAATGAAAAACTGTTTTTT.